Listed below are T cell receptor beta chains from one sample, sequenced in a study of T cell responses to AZD1222 COVID-19 vaccine. The data were produced by immunoSEQ multiplex PCR, yet TCRdb's version contains in-frame clones alone and is incomplete. The sample records 60,000 or so clones, roughly 84% being singletons. Here the sequenced sample was peripheral blood, taken on day 0 of AZD1222 vaccination. Source of these receptors: an adult in good health. Each CDR3 is given without its conserved first and last residue. D genes are given only for firm matches.

V	J	D	CDR3
TRBV7-3	TRBJ2-2	-	ASSRGPNTGELF
TRBV28	TRBJ2-2	-	ASSPTTENTGELF
TRBV5-1	TRBJ1-1	-	ASSLVGVDTEAF
TRBV7-2	TRBJ1-2	-	ASSRRDVGHGYT
TRBV12-3/TRBV12-4	TRBJ1-1	-	ASSSQGGTEAF
TRBV30	TRBJ1-6	-	AWSPGSNSPLH
TRBV7-3	TRBJ2-2	TRBD2	ASSPNRLRDGTSGSVLF
TRBV9	TRBJ2-2	TRBD1	ASSVGWGTGQTGELF
TRBV5-1	TRBJ1-4	-	ASSLGQGGGEKLF
TRBV7-8	TRBJ2-3	TRBD2	ASSLGTSGPRVDTQY
TRBV18	TRBJ2-1	-	ASSPRTTPLNEQF
TRBV12-2	TRBJ1-4	-	ASRLVQSNEKLF
TRBV7-2	TRBJ1-1	TRBD1	ASSPEQGRTEAF
TRBV6-5	TRBJ2-1	TRBD2	ASSYSVAGAVEQF
TRBV19	TRBJ2-5	TRBD2	ASSIHFGLAGVIETQY
TRBV19	TRBJ2-1	TRBD2	ASTASGSGGEQF
TRBV28	TRBJ2-1	TRBD2	ASGGGLDHNEQF
TRBV6-2/TRBV6-3	TRBJ1-5	-	ASSYSQGFGQPQH
TRBV27	TRBJ1-4	-	ASSLSMDAANEKLF
TRBV7-2	TRBJ2-1	TRBD2	ASSLAGTSVYEQF
TRBV5-4	TRBJ2-4	TRBD2	ASRSTSGSRVQY
TRBV6-2/TRBV6-3	TRBJ2-1	TRBD2	ASSTSGYYNEQF
TRBV28	TRBJ1-3	-	ASSLGTGRFSGNTIY
TRBV29-1	TRBJ1-1	TRBD1	SVEKQGDNTEAF
TRBV5-6	TRBJ1-5	TRBD1	ASSLGQGGRNNQPQH
TRBV6-1	TRBJ1-2	-	ASSGTGFSGYT